The TCR beta chain described here comes from a study of early T cells in non-severe SARS-CoV-2 infection. Looking at the study overall: Sequencing used unsorted whole-blood bulk RNA, so chains lack pairing.

This clonotype has a count of ten or more. From the 5' RACE reads, TCRdb called clonotypes with MiXCR, one entry per CDR3 protein. Seen here are 29,000 or so distinct CDR3 sequences, less than 10% observed once, and the top ten hold around 15%. This CDR3 region has 14 residues. V lost 3 bases and J 7 bases, leaving 15 bases between the germline ends. Germline V lookup: CDR1 GTSNPN, CDR2 SVGIG (reference sequence). The sequenced sample consisted of whole blood. This sequence joins TRBV30 and TRBJ2-2; tentative D call: TRBD1 (5 bases). The receptor comes from an adult who was a healthcare worker with PCR-confirmed SARS-CoV-2 infection or an uninfected control (not recorded which). The CDR3 protein is CAWSRGWGNGELFF. The CDR3 DNA sequence: TGTGCCTGGAGCCGTGGGTGGGGCAACGGGGAGCTGTTTTTT.